The table lists the clone carrying this TCR beta chain with many counts. Germline V gives CDR1 SEHNR, CDR2 FQNEAQ (reference sequence). V gave up 1 base and J gave up 3 bases, with 10 bases separating them. This CDR3 spans 15 amino acids. This sample is drawn from a study of T cells in Graves' hyperthyroidism and ophthalmopathy. Diagnosis of hyperthyroidism was new in patients aged 18 to 65, and its duration was under 2 months. Pregnant or lactating patients were excluded, as were those with uncontrolled infection or other autoimmune disease. Authors of the study amplified TCR beta CDR3 regions from RNA transcripts. RT-PCR in the first round (using the HTBI primer set) targeted the TCR CDR3. TCRdb re-derived calls from the multiplex PCR reads in MiXCR, one entry per CDR3 protein. The table has 540,000 or so distinct CDR3 sequences, 15% to 19% seen once.

Sequencing was carried out using blood. The TCR sequence derives from a woman in her 30s with Graves' hyperthyroidism. The chain carries TRBV7-9 and TRBJ2-1, with D possibly matching TRBD2 (6 bases). Here the CDR3 DNA reads TGTGCCAGCAGCTTAGGGACTACCCTCTACAATGAGCAGTTCTTC. This translates into CASSLGTTLYNEQFF.